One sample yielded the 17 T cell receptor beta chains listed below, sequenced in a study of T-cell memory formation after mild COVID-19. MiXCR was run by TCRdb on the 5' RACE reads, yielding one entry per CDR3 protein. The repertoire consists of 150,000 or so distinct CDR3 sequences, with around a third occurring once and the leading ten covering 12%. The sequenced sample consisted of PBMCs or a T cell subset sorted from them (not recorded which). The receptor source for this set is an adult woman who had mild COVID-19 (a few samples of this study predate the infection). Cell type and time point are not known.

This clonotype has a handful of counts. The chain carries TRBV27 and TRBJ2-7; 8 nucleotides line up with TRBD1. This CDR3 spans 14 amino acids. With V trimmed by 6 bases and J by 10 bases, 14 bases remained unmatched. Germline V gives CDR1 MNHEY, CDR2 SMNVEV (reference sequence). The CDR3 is CASSSAAGGAGQYF. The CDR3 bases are TGTGCCAGCAGCTCCGCCGCAGGGGGCGCAGGTCAGTACTTC.

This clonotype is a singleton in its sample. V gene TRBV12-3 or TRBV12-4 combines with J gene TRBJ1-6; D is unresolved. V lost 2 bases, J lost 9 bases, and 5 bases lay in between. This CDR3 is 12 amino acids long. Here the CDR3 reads CASSLPPSPLHF. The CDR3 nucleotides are TGTGCCAGCAGTTTACCGCCTTCACCCCTCCACTTT.

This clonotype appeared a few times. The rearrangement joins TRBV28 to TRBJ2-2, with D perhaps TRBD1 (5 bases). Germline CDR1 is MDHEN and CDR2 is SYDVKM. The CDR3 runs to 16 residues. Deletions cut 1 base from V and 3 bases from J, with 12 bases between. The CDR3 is CASSLYPRGYTGELFF. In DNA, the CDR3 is TGTGCCAGCAGTTTATATCCAAGGGGATACACCGGGGAGCTGTTTTTT. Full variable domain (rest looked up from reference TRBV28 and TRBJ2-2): DVKVTQSSRYLVKRTGEKVFLECVQDMDHENMFWYRQDPGLGLRLIYFSYDVKMKEKGDIPEGYSVSREKKERFSLILESASTNQTSMYLCASSLYPRGYTGELFFGEGSRLTVL.

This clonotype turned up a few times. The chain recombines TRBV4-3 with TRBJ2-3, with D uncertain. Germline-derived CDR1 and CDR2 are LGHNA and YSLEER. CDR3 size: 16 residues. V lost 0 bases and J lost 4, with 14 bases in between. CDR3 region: CASSQDIGAFPDTQYF. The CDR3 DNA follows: TGCGCCAGCAGCCAAGATATAGGAGCTTTCCCAGATACGCAGTATTTT.

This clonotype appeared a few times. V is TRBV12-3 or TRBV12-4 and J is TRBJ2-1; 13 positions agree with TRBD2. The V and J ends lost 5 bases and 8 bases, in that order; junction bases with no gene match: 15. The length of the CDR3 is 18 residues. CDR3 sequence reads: CASSHTSGGGPGRDEQFF. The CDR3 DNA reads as TGTGCCAGCAGTCATACTAGCGGGGGGGGACCCGGGAGGGATGAGCAGTTCTTC.

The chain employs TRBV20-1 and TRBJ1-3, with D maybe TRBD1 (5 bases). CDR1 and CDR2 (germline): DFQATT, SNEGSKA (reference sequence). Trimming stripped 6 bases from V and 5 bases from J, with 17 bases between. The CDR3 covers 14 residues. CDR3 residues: CSAIREGLRNTIYF. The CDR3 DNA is TGCAGTGCCATTCGGGAGGGACTAAGAAACACCATATATTTT.

In DNA, the CDR3 is TGTGCCACCAGCAAAACACCATTCTCTGGAAACACCATATATTTT. Translated, it gives CATSKTPFSGNTIYF. The chain employs TRBV15 and TRBJ1-3; D remains unclear. Germline lookup yields CDR1 LNHNV and CDR2 YYDKDF (reference sequence). V was cut by 4 bases and J by 0 bases, with 10 bases left in between. The CDR3 is 15 amino acids.

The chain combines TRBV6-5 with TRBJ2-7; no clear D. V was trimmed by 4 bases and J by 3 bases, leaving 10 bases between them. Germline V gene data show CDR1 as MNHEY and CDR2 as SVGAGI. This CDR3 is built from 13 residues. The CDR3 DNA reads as TGTGCCAGCAGTTGGATCCTGGGCTACGAGCAGTACTTC. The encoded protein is CASSWILGYEQYF.

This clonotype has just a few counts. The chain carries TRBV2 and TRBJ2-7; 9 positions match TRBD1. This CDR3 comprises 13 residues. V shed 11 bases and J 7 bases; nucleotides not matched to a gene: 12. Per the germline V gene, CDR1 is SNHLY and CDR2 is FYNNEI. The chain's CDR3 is CAGRTGALREQYF. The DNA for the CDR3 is TGTGCCGGACGGACAGGGGCATTACGAGAGCAGTACTTC.

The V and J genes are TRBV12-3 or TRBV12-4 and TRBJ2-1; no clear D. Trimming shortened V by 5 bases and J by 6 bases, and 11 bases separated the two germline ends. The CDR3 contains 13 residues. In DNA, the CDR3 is TGTGCCAGCAGTCCCCCCCCGCGCAATGAGCAGTTCTTC. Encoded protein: CASSPPPRNEQFF.

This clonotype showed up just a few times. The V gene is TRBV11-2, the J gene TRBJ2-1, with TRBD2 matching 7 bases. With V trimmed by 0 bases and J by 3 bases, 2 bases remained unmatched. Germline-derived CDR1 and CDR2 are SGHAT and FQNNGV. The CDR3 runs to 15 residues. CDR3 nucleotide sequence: TGTGCCAGCAGCTTAGATCTAGCGGTCTACAATGAGCAGTTCTTC. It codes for CASSLDLAVYNEQFF. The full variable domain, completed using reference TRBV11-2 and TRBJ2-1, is EAGVAQSPRYKIIEKRQSVAFWCNPISGHATLYWYQQILGQGPKLLIQFQNNGVVDDSQLPKDRFSAERLKGVDSTLKIQPAKLEDSAVYLCASSLDLAVYNEQFFGPGTRLTVL.

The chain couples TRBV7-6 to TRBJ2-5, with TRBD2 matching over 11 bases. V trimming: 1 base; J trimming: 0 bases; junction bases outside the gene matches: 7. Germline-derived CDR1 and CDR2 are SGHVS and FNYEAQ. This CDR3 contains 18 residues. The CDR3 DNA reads TGTGCCAGCAGCTTAGTGGGACTAGCGGAGTGGTACCAAGAGACCCAGTACTTC. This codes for CASSLVGLAEWYQETQYF. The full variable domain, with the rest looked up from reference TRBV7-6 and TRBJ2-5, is GAGVSQSPRYKVTKRGQDVALRCDPISGHVSLYWYRQALGQGPEFLTYFNYEAQQDKSGLPNDRFSAERPEGSISTLTIQRTEQRDSAMYRCASSLVGLAEWYQETQYFGPGTRLLVL.

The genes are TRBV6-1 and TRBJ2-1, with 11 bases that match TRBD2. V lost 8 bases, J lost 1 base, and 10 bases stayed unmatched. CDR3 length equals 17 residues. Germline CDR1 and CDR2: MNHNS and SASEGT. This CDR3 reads CASWGIAGGQSYNEQFF. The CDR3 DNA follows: TGTGCCAGCTGGGGTATAGCGGGAGGGCAATCCTACAATGAGCAGTTCTTC.

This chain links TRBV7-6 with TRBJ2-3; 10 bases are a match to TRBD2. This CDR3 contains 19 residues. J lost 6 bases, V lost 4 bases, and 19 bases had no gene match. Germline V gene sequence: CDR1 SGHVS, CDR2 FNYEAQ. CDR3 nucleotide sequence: TGTGCCAGCAGCTCCATCGCGGATCCAGCGGGAGGGCCAGGGGATACGCAGTATTTT. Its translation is CASSSIADPAGGPGDTQYF.

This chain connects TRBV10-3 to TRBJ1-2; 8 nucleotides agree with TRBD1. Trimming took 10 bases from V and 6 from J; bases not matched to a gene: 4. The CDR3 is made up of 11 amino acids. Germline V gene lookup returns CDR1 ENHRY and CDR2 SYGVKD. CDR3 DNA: TGTGCCACTGGACAGGGCGATGGCTACACCTTC. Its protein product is CATGQGDGYTF.

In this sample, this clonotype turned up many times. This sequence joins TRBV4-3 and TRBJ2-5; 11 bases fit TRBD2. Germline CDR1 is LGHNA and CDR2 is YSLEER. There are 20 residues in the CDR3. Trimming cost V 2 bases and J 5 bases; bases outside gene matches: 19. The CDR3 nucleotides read TGCGCCAGCAGCCAATACAATCCGGGACTAGCGGCCCGGGGCGCGGAGACCCAGTACTTC. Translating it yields CASSQYNPGLAARGAETQYF.

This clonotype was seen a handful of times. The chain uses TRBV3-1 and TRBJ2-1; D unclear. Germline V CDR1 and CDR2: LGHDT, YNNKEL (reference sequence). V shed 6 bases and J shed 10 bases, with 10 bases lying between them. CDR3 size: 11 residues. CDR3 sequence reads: CASRGRLEQFF. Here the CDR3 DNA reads TGTGCCAGCAGGGGTCGATTAGAGCAGTTCTTC.